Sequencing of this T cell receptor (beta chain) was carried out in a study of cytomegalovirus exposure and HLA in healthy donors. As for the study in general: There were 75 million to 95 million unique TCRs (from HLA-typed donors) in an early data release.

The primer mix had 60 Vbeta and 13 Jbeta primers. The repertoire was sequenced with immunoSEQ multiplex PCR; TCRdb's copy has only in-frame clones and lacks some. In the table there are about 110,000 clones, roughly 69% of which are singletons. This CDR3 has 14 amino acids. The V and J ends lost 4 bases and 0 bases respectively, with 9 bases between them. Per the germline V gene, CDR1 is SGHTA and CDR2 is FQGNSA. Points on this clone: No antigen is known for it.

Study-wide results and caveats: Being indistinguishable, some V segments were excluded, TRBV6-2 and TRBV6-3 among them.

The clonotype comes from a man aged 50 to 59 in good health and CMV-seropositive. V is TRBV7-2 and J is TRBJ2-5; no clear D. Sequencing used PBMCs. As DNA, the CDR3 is TGTGCCAGCAGCTCAGGCCCGTACCAAGAGACCCAGTACTTC. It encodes CASSSGPYQETQYF.